The 21 T cell receptor beta chains presented below share a single source sample, sequenced in a study of blood T cells in healthy people across ages. A J-beta primer mix and a sample-barcoded 5' primer were used in a second PCR of about 7 to 12 cycles. TCRdb re-called the 5' RACE reads through MiXCR, storing one row per CDR3 protein. The sample lists about 730,000 distinct CDR3 sequences, roughly 47% seen once, with 20% to 25% in the top ten. The source material was blood. All receptors derive from a woman aged 55-75 years in good health.

The chain links TRBV7-9 to TRBJ2-7; D ambiguous. From germline, CDR1 is SEHNR and CDR2 FQNEAQ (reference sequence). This CDR3 is 16 amino acids long. Trimming removed 4 bases from V and 2 bases from J, with 18 bases in between. The DNA of the CDR3 is TGTGCCAGCAGCTCCTCGGATGGGCGGAGAGCCTACGAGCAGTACTTC. It encodes CASSSSDGRRAYEQYF.

The rearrangement links TRBV11-2 to TRBJ2-1; a possible D gene is TRBD2 (7 bases). Trimming removed 6 bases at V and 4 bases at J, with 19 bases between. This CDR3 is built from 16 residues. Germline CDR1 SGHAT, CDR2 FQNNGV. This CDR3 is CASRDWRGTTYNEQFF. The DNA of the CDR3 is TGTGCCAGCAGAGACTGGAGGGGGACTACTTACAATGAGCAGTTCTTC.

CDR3 in amino acids: CASSLEGTMYSNQPQHF. The CDR3 nucleotides are TGTGCCAGCAGCTTAGAGGGGACAATGTATAGCAATCAGCCCCAGCATTTT. The gene calls are TRBV7-8 and TRBJ1-5; weak D call: TRBD1 (6 bases). CDR1 SGHVS and CDR2 FQNEAQ come from the germline V gene. V gave up 1 base and J gave up 0 bases, with 13 bases separating them. The CDR3 sequence is 17 residues long.

This sequence joins TRBV12-3 or TRBV12-4 and TRBJ1-1, with D possibly being TRBD1 (6 bases). The CDR3 consists of 14 residues. Trimming pared 5 bases from V and 1 base from J, leaving 11 bases between. CDR3 DNA: TGTGCCAGCAGTCGCGGGACACAGAACACTGAAGCTTTCTTT. This codes for CASSRGTQNTEAFF.

The chain recombines TRBV10-3 with TRBJ2-5, with 10 bases that match TRBD2. Germline loops: CDR1 ENHRY, CDR2 SYGVKD. There are 16 residues in the CDR3. V shed 6 bases and J 4 bases; nucleotides not matched to a gene: 11. CDR3 DNA: TGTGCCATCAGCCGAGCGGGAGGGCCCTCGGGAGAGACCCAGTACTTC. Protein: CAISRAGGPSGETQYF.

This clonotype has a single count. V gene TRBV4-1 combines with J gene TRBJ2-1, with 9 bases that match TRBD1. CDR3 length: 17 residues. Trimming took 0 bases from V and 10 from J; bases not matched to a gene: 13. Germline V gene lookup returns CDR1 MGHRA and CDR2 YSYEKL. The CDR3 loop reads CASSQDIGQGLVGEQFF. Written as DNA, the CDR3 is TGCGCCAGCAGCCAAGATATTGGACAGGGGTTGGTCGGCGAGCAGTTCTTC.

This chain links TRBV12-3 or TRBV12-4 with TRBJ2-7; 11 bases are shared with TRBD1. V lost 5 bases to trimming and J lost 7 bases; unmatched junction nucleotides: 7. This CDR3 is 14 amino acids long. The CDR3 DNA reads as TGTGCCAGCAGTGTGGACAGGGGGCTGGATGAGCAGTACTTC. It translates to CASSVDRGLDEQYF.

At least ten counts were recorded for this clonotype. The chain carries TRBV5-1 and TRBJ2-7; 11 bases are a match to TRBD2. The V and J ends lost 3 bases and 2 bases, in that order; junction bases with no gene match: 4. This CDR3 is 15 amino acids long. The germline CDR1 and CDR2 sequences are SGHRS and YFSETQ. The CDR3 region is CASSSGTSGTYEQYF. In nucleotides, the CDR3 is TGCGCCAGCAGCTCCGGGACTAGCGGAACCTACGAGCAGTACTTC.

This chain joins TRBV6-2 or TRBV6-3 and TRBJ2-5; 7 bases agree with TRBD2. The ends lost 2 bases at V and 7 bases at J; junction bases unmatched: 13. CDR3 length equals 16 residues. Germline V CDR1 and CDR2: MNHEY, SVGEGT. The DNA for the CDR3 is TGTGCCAGCAGTTACCTCGCTAGCGGCCCGATAAGGACCCAGTACTTC. Amino acid sequence: CASSYLASGPIRTQYF.

The genes are TRBV20-1 and TRBJ2-7; 7 nucleotides agree with TRBD1. J gave up 7 bases and V 5 bases, and 8 bases lay outside the gene matches. Looked up from germline, CDR1 is DFQATT and CDR2 is SNEGSKA (reference sequence). This CDR3 is built from 12 residues. The CDR3 DNA sequence: TGCAGTGCTCGTAGACAGGGTCGAGAGCAGTACTTC. As protein: CSARRQGREQYF.

The chain employs TRBV7-2 and TRBJ1-3, with 9 bases identical to TRBD1. With V trimmed by 1 base and J by 0 bases, 1 base remained unmatched. CDR3 length equals 16 residues. Germline CDR1 and CDR2: SGHTA and FQGNSA. The CDR3: CASSLVGQGSGNTIYF. In DNA form, the CDR3 reads TGTGCCAGCAGCTTAGTGGGACAGGGCTCTGGAAACACCATATATTTT. Drawing the rest from reference TRBV7-2 and TRBJ1-3, the complete variable domain is GAGVSQSPSNKVTEKGKDVELRCDPISGHTALYWYRQSLGQGLEFLIYFQGNSAPDKSGLPSDRFSAERTGGSVSTLTIQRTQQEDSAVYLCASSLVGQGSGNTIYFGEGSWLTVV.

The V gene is TRBV7-9, the J gene TRBJ1-2; 10 bases map to TRBD1. This CDR3 comprises 17 residues. J lost 4 bases, V lost 1 base, and 9 bases had no gene match. Per germline, CDR1 SEHNR and CDR2 FQNEAQ (reference sequence). The CDR3 loop reads CASSLVKGTGVSYGYTF. CDR3 DNA sequence: TGTGCCAGCAGCTTAGTAAAGGGGACAGGGGTCTCCTATGGCTACACCTTC.

This chain links TRBV18 with TRBJ1-6; 7 positions agree with TRBD1. The CDR3 is made up of 14 amino acids. Germline trimming cut 3 bases from V and 7 bases from J; bases unmatched to any gene: 3. Germline-derived CDR1 and CDR2 are KGHSH and LQKENI. CDR3 nucleotides: TGTGCCAGCTCACCCCGGGACAGCAATTCACCCCTCCACTTT. The encoded protein is CASSPRDSNSPLHF.

This clonotype was counted many times. The rearrangement joins TRBV5-6 to TRBJ2-1; no reliable D call. This CDR3 spans 15 amino acids. The V and J ends lost 6 bases and 0 bases respectively, with 13 bases between them. Germline CDR1 and CDR2: SGHDT and YYEEEE. In DNA form, the CDR3 reads TGTGCCAGCAATTTGGGAATGAGCTCCTACAATGAGCAGTTCTTC. This sequence encodes CASNLGMSSYNEQFF.

In its sample, this clonotype was seen a few times. The genes are TRBV11-3 and TRBJ2-1, with 11 bases fitting TRBD2. The CDR3 is made up of 15 amino acids. The J segment lost 4 bases and the V segment lost 5 bases, leaving 4 bases of the junction unmatched. The germline gives CDR1 SGHNT, CDR2 YENEEA. The CDR3 loop is CASSPLAGDYNEQFF. Here the CDR3 DNA reads TGTGCCAGCAGCCCACTAGCGGGGGATTACAATGAGCAGTTCTTC.

The chain links TRBV10-3 to TRBJ2-3; D ambiguous. Trimming took off 0 bases at V and 1 base at J, with 5 bases between the two ends. Germline-derived CDR1 and CDR2 are ENHRY and SYGVKD. CDR3 length: 14 amino acids. The CDR3 DNA sequence: TGTGCCATCAGTGAGTCGATTGGCACAGATACGCAGTATTTT. It encodes CAISESIGTDTQYF.

The rearrangement joins TRBV12-3 or TRBV12-4 to TRBJ1-5, with D possibly TRBD1 on 5 matching bases. The V end lost 5 bases, the J end lost 5 bases, and 10 bases lay between the germline ends. This CDR3 has 13 amino acids. The CDR3 spells CASSRDLYQPQHF. CDR3 coding DNA: TGTGCCAGCAGTAGGGACCTTTATCAGCCCCAGCATTTT.

The V gene is TRBV14, the J gene TRBJ1-1, with D possibly matching TRBD1 (6 bases). V was pared by 6 bases and J by 3 bases, with 14 bases between. CDR1 is SGHDN, CDR2 FVKESK, per germline. The CDR3 is 14 amino acids. The CDR3 DNA is TGTGCCAGCAGACATGTGACAGGCCACACTGAAGCTTTCTTT. It codes for CASRHVTGHTEAFF.

The chain employs TRBV12-3 or TRBV12-4 and TRBJ1-6, with TRBD1 matching 8 bases. V was clipped by 6 bases and J by 0 bases; unmatched bases: 10. The CDR3 is 18 amino acids. CDR3 protein: CASRLWTGMSSYNSPLHF. The CDR3 nucleotides are TGTGCCAGCAGACTTTGGACAGGGATGAGCTCCTATAATTCACCCCTCCACTTT.

The rearrangement joins TRBV25-1 to TRBJ2-5; 9 bases align to TRBD2. Germline CDR1 is MGHDK and CDR2 is SYGVNS. With V trimmed by 5 bases and J by 5 bases, 6 bases remained unmatched. The CDR3 extends over 14 amino acids. The CDR3 protein is CASSWPSGAETQYF. Written as DNA, the CDR3 is TGTGCCAGCAGTTGGCCTAGCGGGGCTGAGACCCAGTACTTC.

As to this clonotype: Possible read error: a much larger clone is one base away. The chain couples TRBV5-1 to TRBJ2-5, with 9 bases aligning to TRBD1. The CDR3 spans 15 residues. CDR1 and CDR2 from the germline V gene are SGHRS and YFSETQ. Losses at the gene ends were 6 bases for V and 1 base for J; bases not matched to a gene: 7. CDR3 region: CASNRDRALQETQYF. For the CDR3, the DNA is TGCGCCAGCAACAGGGACAGGGCTCTCCAAGAGACCCAGTACTTC.